Below are 25 T cell receptor beta chains sequenced from a single sample in a study of CD8+ T cells in alopecia areata. cDNA reverse transcribed from extracted RNA served as the sequencing template. The assay was immunoSEQ multiplex PCR, and TCRdb's table has in-frame clones only and misses some. The data hold around 160,000 clones, with 87% observed a single time. The sequencing used CD8+ T cells sorted from blood, collected at week 0. These receptors all stem from a human donor with alopecia areata.

This clone came up once. This chain connects TRBV6-1 to TRBJ1-5; a possible D gene is TRBD1 (5 bases). From germline, CDR1 is MNHNS and CDR2 SASEGT. CDR3 length: 17 residues. V dropped 3 bases and J dropped 0 bases, with 15 bases sitting between them. The CDR3 loop reads CASSEYDRRYSNQPQHF. CDR3 coding DNA: TGTGCCAGCAGTGAGTATGACAGAAGATATAGCAATCAGCCCCAGCATTTT.

This clone was observed a few times. The chain carries TRBV5-5 and TRBJ2-7, with 11 bases aligning to TRBD2. The V gene's germline CDR1 is SGHKS and CDR2 YYEKEE (reference sequence). J gave up 3 bases and V 4 bases, and 6 bases lay outside the gene matches. The CDR3 length is 15 residues. CDR3 region: CASSMDGTSGYEQYF. CDR3 in DNA: TGTGCCAGCAGCATGGATGGGACTAGCGGCTACGAGCAGTACTTC.

The table lists this clone with a count of one. The CDR3 region has the DNA TGTGCCATCAGTGTGGAGGCTAGCTGGGAGCAGTTCTTC. Translating it yields CAISVEASWEQFF. The chain is built from TRBV10-3 and TRBJ2-1, with D perhaps TRBD2 (5 bases). In germline, CDR1 is ENHRY, CDR2 SYGVKD. This CDR3 contains 13 residues. The ends were cut back, 4 bases at V and 10 bases at J, with 14 bases in the middle.

This clone appeared a single time. The V and J genes are TRBV6-5 and TRBJ2-2; 7 bases align to TRBD1. The CDR3 totals 15 residues. Per the germline V gene, CDR1 is MNHEY and CDR2 is SVGAGI. V dropped 7 bases and J dropped 1; count of bases not matched to a gene: 6. Here the CDR3 DNA reads TGTGCCAGCAAAACCGGGACAGAGAACACCGGGGAGCTGTTTTTT. Its translation: CASKTGTENTGELFF.

The chain has TRBV7-9 and TRBJ1-2; D remains unclear. The CDR3 runs to 13 residues. Germline loops: CDR1 SEHNR, CDR2 FQNEAQ (reference sequence). V was pared by 5 bases and J by 8 bases, with 15 bases between. The CDR3: CASSPRPTQGYTF. The CDR3 DNA reads TGTGCCAGCAGCCCCCGACCAACGCAAGGCTACACCTTC.

The chain has TRBV27 and TRBJ2-7; tentative D call: TRBD1 (6 bases). The CDR3 runs to 13 residues. Trimming left V 2 bases short and J 2 bases short, with 7 bases between. The germline V gene encodes CDR1 MNHEY and CDR2 SMNVEV (reference sequence). The CDR3 nucleotides are TGTGCCAGCAGTTTAGACAGGACCTACGAGCAGTACTTC. This codes for CASSLDRTYEQYF.

The CDR3 DNA sequence: TGCGCCAGCAGCCCGGGCCGGGGAACCTACAATGAGCAGTTCTTC. Encoded protein: CASSPGRGTYNEQFF. The J gene is TRBJ2-1, the V gene TRBV10-1; a possible D gene is TRBD2 (5 bases). Between the trimmed V and J ends, which lost 6 bases and 2 bases, there was a span of 14 bases. The CDR3 is made up of 15 amino acids. Germline values: CDR1 WNHNN, CDR2 SYGVQD (reference sequence).

The CDR3 region has the DNA TGTGCCAGTAGTACTTCCTACGGACAGAGCGACGAGCAGTACTTC. Translating gives CASSTSYGQSDEQYF. The rearrangement joins TRBV19 to TRBJ2-7, with D perhaps matching TRBD1 (6 bases). Germline lookup yields CDR1 LNHDA and CDR2 SQIVND (reference sequence). The CDR3 consists of 15 residues. V dropped 4 bases and J dropped 5 bases, with 18 bases sitting between them.

V and J are TRBV27 and TRBJ2-2, with a weak D call TRBD1 (5 bases). Germline CDR1 MNHEY, CDR2 SMNVEV (reference sequence). V lost 2 bases and J 4 bases, leaving 8 bases between the germline ends. There are 14 residues in the CDR3. The CDR3 spells CASSLAQGTGELFF. CDR3 DNA sequence: TGTGCCAGCAGTTTAGCGCAGGGCACCGGGGAGCTGTTTTTT.

The J gene is TRBJ1-1, the V gene TRBV27; D gene uncertain. V shed 6 bases and J shed 4 bases, with 12 bases lying between them. Per germline, CDR1 MNHEY and CDR2 SMNVEV (reference sequence). CDR3 length: 13 residues. The CDR3 region is CASRSTGLTEAFF. The CDR3, as DNA: TGTGCCAGCAGGTCTACCGGGCTCACTGAAGCTTTCTTT.

Of note for this clone: Its ends do not fully match the called genes, so a read error is possible. The chain recombines TRBV7-7 with TRBJ2-2; D is unresolved. This CDR3 has 14 residues. Germline loops: CDR1 SSHAT, CDR2 FNYEAQ (reference sequence). The CDR3 sequence: CASSLEQSTGELFF. CDR3 sequence (DNA): TGTGCTAGCAGCTTAGAACAGAGCACCGGGGAGCTGTTTTTT.

About this clone itself: The sample holds other DNA sequences that translate to the same CDR3. DNA for the CDR3: TGCGCCAGCAGCTCCGGGACAGGCACCTACGAGCAGTACTTC. This encodes CASSSGTGTYEQYF. This chain uses TRBV5-1 with TRBJ2-7; 8 bases agree with TRBD1. J lost 2 bases, V lost 3 bases, and 4 bases had no gene match. The CDR3 is 14 amino acids. CDR1 is SGHRS, CDR2 YFSETQ, per germline.

This chain links TRBV7-9 with TRBJ2-1; D unresolved. CDR1 is SEHNR and CDR2 is FQNEAQ in the germline V gene (reference sequence). This CDR3 has 12 amino acids. V shed 5 bases and J shed 3 bases, with 5 bases lying between them. The chain's CDR3 is CASSPYYNEQFF. CDR3 nucleotides: TGTGCCAGCAGCCCTTACTACAATGAGCAGTTCTTC.

The chain combines TRBV4-1 with TRBJ2-3; D call uncertain. Trimming took 0 bases from V and 5 from J, leaving 9 bases between them. Germline loops: CDR1 MGHRA, CDR2 YSYEKL. This CDR3 contains 14 residues. CDR3 nucleotide sequence: TGCGCCAGCAGCCAAGATGGTCCGGGAGATACGCAGTATTTT. Residues: CASSQDGPGDTQYF.

The V gene is TRBV7-9, the J gene TRBJ1-5; D not resolved. Germline V lookup: CDR1 SEHNR, CDR2 FQNEAQ (reference sequence). The CDR3 has 15 residues. V was cut by 1 base and J by 6 bases, with 13 bases left in between. CDR3 nucleotide sequence: TGTGCCAGCAGCTTAGAGGGCAAATGGGGTCAGCCCCAGCATTTT. Protein: CASSLEGKWGQPQHF. The whole variable domain, filled in from reference TRBV7-9 and TRBJ1-5, reads DTGVSQNPRHKITKRGQNVTFRCDPISEHNRLYWYRQTLGQGPEFLTYFQNEAQLEKSRLLSDRFSAERPKGSFSTLEIQRTEQGDSAMYLCASSLEGKWGQPQHFGDGTRLSIL.

The chain couples TRBV5-4 to TRBJ1-2; 8 bases map to TRBD1. Germline CDR1 SGHNT, CDR2 YYREEE (reference sequence). The CDR3 has 14 amino acids. V gave up 3 bases and J gave up 10 bases; unmatched junction bases: 11. The CDR3, as DNA: TGTGCCAGCAGCTACGACGGACAGGGACTCTACTACACCTTC. As protein: CASSYDGQGLYYTF.

V usage is TRBV9 and J usage is TRBJ2-3, with 12 bases that match TRBD2. V was clipped by 0 bases and J by 4 bases; unmatched bases: 3. Germline values: CDR1 SGDLS, CDR2 YYNGEE. The CDR3 spans 16 residues. The CDR3 protein is CASSVALAGGPDTQYF. The DNA of the CDR3 is TGTGCCAGCAGCGTAGCTCTAGCGGGAGGGCCAGATACGCAGTATTTT.

This chain connects TRBV7-8 to TRBJ2-7, with 13 nucleotides matching TRBD2. The CDR3 covers 15 residues. V lost 5 bases and J lost 5; bases outside the gene matches: 6. CDR1 is SGHVS and CDR2 is FQNEAQ in the germline V gene. The CDR3, as DNA: TGTGCCAGCAGCGTAGGACTAGCGGGAGCTCACGAGCAGTACTTC. Residues: CASSVGLAGAHEQYF.

CDR3 loop: CSVEDPGLNTEAFF. Here the CDR3 DNA reads TGCAGCGTTGAAGATCCGGGGCTGAACACTGAAGCTTTCTTT. This chain uses TRBV29-1 with TRBJ1-1; a possible D gene is TRBD1 (5 bases). V gave up 0 bases and J gave up 0 bases, with 8 bases separating them. The CDR3 has 14 amino acids. Germline V gene sequence: CDR1 SQVTM, CDR2 ANQGSEA. Together with reference TRBV29-1 and TRBJ1-1, the CDR3 gives the full variable domain: SAVISQKPSRDICQRGTSLTIQCQVDSQVTMMFWYRQQPGQSLTLIATANQGSEATYESGFVIDKFPISRPNLTFSTLTVSNMSPEDSSIYLCSVEDPGLNTEAFFGQGTRLTVV.

The chain couples TRBV28 to TRBJ2-7; D is perhaps TRBD1 or TRBD2 (5 bases each). Germline CDR1 is MDHEN and CDR2 is SYDVKM. The CDR3 spans 14 residues. V lost 6 bases and J 3 bases, leaving 15 bases between the germline ends. The CDR3 sequence: CASSPGADGYEQYF. The DNA of the CDR3 is TGTGCCAGCAGCCCCGGGGCGGACGGCTACGAGCAGTACTTC. Based on the CDR3 plus reference TRBV28 and TRBJ2-7, the full variable domain is DVKVTQSSRYLVKRTGEKVFLECVQDMDHENMFWYRQDPGLGLRLIYFSYDVKMKEKGDIPEGYSVSREKKERFSLILESASTNQTSMYLCASSPGADGYEQYFGPGTRLTVT.

The gene calls are TRBV11-2 and TRBJ2-3; unclear D gene. Germline-derived CDR1 and CDR2 are SGHAT and FQNNGV. V was clipped by 0 bases and J by 1 base, with 11 bases between them. The CDR3 spans 16 residues. DNA for the CDR3: TGTGCCAGCAGCTTAGAAGTTCCTACGGGCACAGATACGCAGTATTTT. Its translation is CASSLEVPTGTDTQYF.

The chain carries TRBV19 and TRBJ2-1; D is unclear. V dropped 2 bases and J dropped 7 bases, with 9 bases sitting between them. This CDR3 spans 13 amino acids. Germline V gene lookup returns CDR1 LNHDA and CDR2 SQIVND (reference sequence). The CDR3 nucleotides read TGTGCCAGTAGTATACAGGTTGCGAATGAGCAGTTCTTC. Translating gives CASSIQVANEQFF. The full variable domain, with the rest looked up from reference TRBV19 and TRBJ2-1, is DGGITQSPKYLFRKEGQNVTLSCEQNLNHDAMYWYRQDPGQGLRLIYYSQIVNDFQKGDIAEGYSVSREKKESFPLTVTSAQKNPTAFYLCASSIQVANEQFFGPGTRLTVL.

This rearrangement joins TRBV2 to TRBJ2-2; D unclear. Per the germline V gene, CDR1 is SNHLY and CDR2 is FYNNEI. This CDR3 has 12 residues. Trimming shortened V by 6 bases and J by 6 bases, and 8 bases separated the two germline ends. The CDR3 coding sequence is TGTGCCAGCAGACCCCTTCCCGGGGAGCTGTTTTTT. Residues: CASRPLPGELFF.

The chain carries TRBV5-6 and TRBJ1-2; 7 bases are a match to TRBD1. CDR1 is SGHDT, CDR2 YYEEEE, per germline. This CDR3 spans 16 amino acids. Trimming took 3 bases from V and 4 from J; bases not matched to a gene: 12. CDR3 nucleotide sequence: TGTGCCAGCAGCTCAACCGGGACAGAAAGCTTCTATGGCTACACCTTC. It codes for CASSSTGTESFYGYTF.

The chain is built from TRBV5-4 and TRBJ2-3; D not resolved. The CDR3 contains 12 residues. Germline V lookup: CDR1 SGHNT, CDR2 YYREEE (reference sequence). V gave up 4 bases and J gave up 4 bases, with 7 bases separating them. As DNA, the CDR3 is TGTGCCAGCAGCCCCGAGTCAGATACGCAGTATTTT. Encoded protein: CASSPESDTQYF.